The table lists the clone carrying this TCR beta chain with a few counts. Its cognate antigen is unknown. This sample is drawn from a study of beta chain features in type 1 diabetes. As for the study in general: Patients and healthy donors were similar in age, gender and cell yields.

Expressed TCRB transcripts got sequenced, as all isolated RNA was reverse transcribed. Measured with immunoSEQ multiplex PCR; TCRdb has only the in-frame clones, and not every one. The data show tens of thousands of clones, under 35% seen once. Central memory, naive, regulatory and stem cell-like memory CD4+ cells were sorted by CD45RO/CCR7/CD25/CD127/CD95/CD27. Regarding the study as a whole: Naive, central memory and Treg TCRB repertoires seemed to resemble each other more closely in patients than they did in healthy donors.

The clonotype was recovered from a woman between 18 and 29 years old in good health. Sequencing was carried out using stem cell memory CD4+ T cells from blood.

CDR3 in DNA: TGTGCCAGCTCACCACCGGGACTAGCGACGAATGAGCAGTTCTTC. Amino acids: CASSPPGLATNEQFF. The chain joins TRBV18 to TRBJ2-1; 10 bases line up with TRBD2. V shed 0 bases, J shed 7 bases, and the junction held 3 bases outside the gene matches. The V gene's germline CDR1 is KGHSH and CDR2 LQKENI. The CDR3 is 15 residues long. Full variable domain (rest looked up from reference TRBV18 and TRBJ2-1): NAGVMQNPRHLVRRRGQEARLRCSPMKGHSHVYWYRQLPEEGLKFMVYLQKENIIDESGMPKERFSAEFPKEGPSILRIQQVVRGDSAAYFCASSPPGLATNEQFFGPGTRLTVL.